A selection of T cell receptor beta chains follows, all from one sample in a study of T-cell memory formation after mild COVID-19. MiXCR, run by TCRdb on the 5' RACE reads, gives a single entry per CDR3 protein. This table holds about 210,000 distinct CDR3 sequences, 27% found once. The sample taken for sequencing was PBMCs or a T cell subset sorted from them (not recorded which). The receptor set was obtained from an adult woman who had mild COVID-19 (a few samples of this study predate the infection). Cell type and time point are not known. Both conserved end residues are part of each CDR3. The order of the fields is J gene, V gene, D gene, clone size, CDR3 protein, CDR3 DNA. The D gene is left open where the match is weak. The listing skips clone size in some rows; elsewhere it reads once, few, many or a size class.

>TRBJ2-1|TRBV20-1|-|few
CSAQGLNEQFF
TGCAGTGCCCAGGGTCTCAATGAGCAGTTCTTC
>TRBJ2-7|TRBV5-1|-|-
CASSLEREQYF
TGCGCCAGCAGCTTGGAGAGGGAGCAGTACTTC
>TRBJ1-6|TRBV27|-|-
CASSETESYNSPLHF
TGTGCCAGCAGTGAGACAGAGTCCTATAATTCACCCCTCCACTTT
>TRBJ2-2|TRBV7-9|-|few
CASSLQLSTGELFF
TGTGCCAGCAGCTTACAACTGAGCACCGGGGAGCTGTTTTTT
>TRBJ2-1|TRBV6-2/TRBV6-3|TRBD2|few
CASSIVGLGMNEQFF
TGTGCCAGCAGCATCGTGGGACTAGGTATGAATGAGCAGTTCTTC
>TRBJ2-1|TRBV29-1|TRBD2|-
CSVERLAGGLEQFF
TGCAGCGTTGAACGGCTAGCGGGGGGGCTTGAGCAGTTCTTC
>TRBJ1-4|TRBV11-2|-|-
CASSLGNWGGKPNEKLFF
TGTGCCAGCAGCTTAGGCAACTGGGGGGGGAAACCTAATGAAAAACTGTTTTTT
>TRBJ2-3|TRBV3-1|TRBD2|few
CASSQPGLHGDTQYF
TGTGCCAGCAGCCAACCGGGACTACATGGAGATACGCAGTATTTT
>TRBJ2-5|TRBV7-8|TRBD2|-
CASSAPLGLAGETQYF
TGTGCCAGCAGCGCGCCACTGGGACTAGCGGGAGAGACCCAGTACTTC
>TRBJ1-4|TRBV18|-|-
CASSSRVQGLGEKLFF
TGTGCCAGCTCATCACGTGTGCAGGGACTAGGGGAAAAACTGTTTTTT
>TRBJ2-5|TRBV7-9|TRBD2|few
CASSPLEAGFQETQYF
TGTGCCAGCAGCCCCTTGGAAGCGGGGTTCCAAGAGACCCAGTACTTC
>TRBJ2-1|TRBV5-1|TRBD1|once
CASSPGQGLDNEQFF
TGCGCCAGCAGCCCGGGACAGGGGTTAGACAATGAGCAGTTCTTC
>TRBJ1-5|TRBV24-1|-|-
CATSEHISNQPQHF
TGTGCCACCAGTGAACACATTAGCAATCAGCCCCAGCATTTT
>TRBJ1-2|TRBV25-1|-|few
CASSEPGPINYGYTF
TGTGCCAGCAGTGAACCGGGACCGATTAACTATGGCTACACCTTC
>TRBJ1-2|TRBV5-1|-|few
CASSRDISLYGYTF
TGCGCCAGCAGCCGGGACATATCTCTCTATGGCTACACCTTC
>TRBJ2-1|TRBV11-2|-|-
CASRQGAYEQFF
TGTGCCAGCAGACAGGGTGCCTATGAGCAGTTCTTC
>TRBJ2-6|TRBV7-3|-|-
CASSLYGANVLTF
TGTGCCAGCAGTTTGTACGGGGCCAACGTCCTGACTTTC
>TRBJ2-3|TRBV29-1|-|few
CSAGASATDTQYF
TGCAGCGCGGGGGCCTCAGCAACAGATACGCAGTATTTT